These T cell receptor beta chains were read from a single sample in a study of shared clonotypes between healthy human individuals. Clones were read by immunoSEQ multiplex PCR, and TCRdb kept only the in-frame ones, dropping some. Of some 2,000,000 clones in the sample, 90% to 95% were seen once. The specimen sequenced was naive CD4+ T cells sorted from blood. The receptors were sampled from a man younger than 35 in good health. Both conserved end residues are part of each CDR3. D genes are given only for firm matches. Clone size appears in some rows only: once, few, many, or a class for an expanded clone.

v_gene	abundance	d_gene	j_gene	CDR3aa	CDR3nt
TRBV18	-	-	TRBJ1-3	CASSPSGRSGNTIYF	TGTGCCAGCTCACCGTCGGGACGCTCTGGAAACACCATATATTTT
TRBV5-1	-	-	TRBJ2-2	CASSLELYTGELFF	TGCGCCAGCAGCTTGGAACTTTACACCGGGGAGCTGTTTTTT
TRBV7-6	-	TRBD2	TRBJ2-3	CASSSRLAGGPDTQYF	TGTGCCAGCAGCTCCCGACTAGCGGGGGGCCCAGATACGCAGTATTTT
TRBV10-2	-	-	TRBJ2-4	CASSEAKNIQYF	TGCGCCAGCAGTGAGGCTAAAAACATTCAGTACTTC
TRBV7-9	-	TRBD1	TRBJ1-2	CASSLQGAYSYGYTF	TGTGCCAGCAGCCTACAGGGGGCGTACAGCTATGGCTACACCTTC
TRBV10-3	-	TRBD2	TRBJ2-5	CATREGVETQYF	TGTGCCACCAGGGAGGGAGTAGAGACCCAGTACTTC
TRBV5-1	-	TRBD1	TRBJ1-6	CASRQGGVYNSPLHF	TGCGCCAGCCGACAGGGAGGTGTCTATAATTCACCCCTCCACTTT
TRBV19	-	TRBD1	TRBJ1-1	CASSMRGRITEAFF	TGTGCCAGTAGTATGAGGGGGCGCATCACTGAAGCTTTCTTT
TRBV11-2	-	-	TRBJ1-2	CASSLGTLYGYTF	TGTGCCAGCAGCTTAGGGACACTCTATGGCTACACCTTC
TRBV19	once	TRBD1	TRBJ1-2	CASSIAGQGTSGYTF	TGTGCCAGTAGTATAGCGGGACAGGGAACCAGCGGCTACACCTTC
TRBV5-1	-	-	TRBJ2-2	CASSFAGSRGTGELFF	TGCGCCAGCAGCTTCGCGGGGTCCCGGGGGACCGGGGAGCTGTTTTTT
TRBV6-6	-	-	TRBJ1-5	CASSYSGFDNQPQHF	TGTGCCAGCAGTTACTCGGGGTTCGACAATCAGCCCCAGCATTTT
TRBV4-1	-	TRBD2	TRBJ2-3	CASSQDPVGGGTDTQYF	TGCGCCAGCAGCCAAGATCCTGTGGGGGGAGGGACAGATACGCAGTATTTT
TRBV21-1	-	-	TRBJ2-3	CASSKVRQNTDTQYF	TGTGCCAGCAGCAAAGTTCGGCAGAACACAGATACGCAGTATTTT
TRBV12-5	-	-	TRBJ1-1	CASGLGQNTEAFF	TGTGCTAGTGGTTTGGGTCAGAACACTGAAGCTTTCTTT
TRBV6-6	-	-	TRBJ2-1	CASRGTNEQFF	TGTGCCAGCAGGGGAACGAATGAGCAGTTCTTC
TRBV5-1	-	-	TRBJ1-1	CASSLRGLIMNTEAFF	TGCGCCAGCAGCTTGCGGGGCTTGATAATGAACACTGAAGCTTTCTTT
TRBV2	-	-	TRBJ2-7	CASSGGTYYEQYF	TGTGCCAGCAGTGGGGGGACTTACTACGAGCAGTACTTC
TRBV5-8	-	-	TRBJ2-7	CASSLVDKLSYEQYF	TGTGCCAGCAGCTTGGTCGACAAACTCTCCTACGAGCAGTACTTC
TRBV6-6	-	-	TRBJ2-5	CASSQETQYF	TGTGCCAGCAGTCAAGAGACCCAGTACTTC
TRBV6-1	-	-	TRBJ1-3	CASSAESSGNTIYF	TGTGCCAGCAGTGCTGAGAGCTCTGGAAACACCATATATTTT
TRBV10-3	-	-	TRBJ1-2	CAISESAAHGYGYTF	TGTGCCATCAGTGAGTCGGCTGCACACGGCTATGGCTACACCTTC
TRBV19	-	TRBD1	TRBJ2-7	CASQGAGVEQYF	TGTGCCAGTCAGGGGGCCGGGGTCGAGCAGTACTTC
TRBV18	once	-	TRBJ2-7	CASSPPSTSYEQYF	TGTGCCAGCTCACCACCTTCTACTTCCTACGAGCAGTACTTC
TRBV7-2	-	TRBD2	TRBJ2-1	CASSLAISSGSYNEQFF	TGTGCCAGCAGCTTAGCGATTTCTAGCGGCTCCTACAATGAGCAGTTCTTC
TRBV10-3	-	-	TRBJ1-3	CAISEGPSSGNTIYF	TGTGCCATCAGTGAGGGGCCGAGCTCTGGAAACACCATATATTTT
TRBV30	-	-	TRBJ1-2	CAWSKGQGRIYGYTF	TGTGCCTGGAGTAAAGGTCAGGGAAGGATCTATGGCTACACCTTC
TRBV29-1	-	-	TRBJ2-7	CSGSNSYEQYF	TGCTCAGGATCGAACTCCTACGAGCAGTACTTC
TRBV10-3	-	-	TRBJ1-2	CAISRDSSEGYTF	TGTGCCATCAGTCGGGACTCCTCGGAAGGCTACACCTTC
TRBV6-1	-	-	TRBJ2-7	CASTVNYEQYF	TGTGCCAGCACGGTGAACTACGAGCAGTACTTC
TRBV21-1	-	-	TRBJ1-5	CASSKRMAPSSNQPQHF	TGTGCCAGCAGCAAAAGGATGGCACCATCCTCCAATCAGCCCCAGCATTTT
TRBV5-1	-	-	TRBJ1-1	CASSFDQVYTEAFF	TGCGCCAGTAGCTTTGATCAGGTCTACACTGAAGCTTTCTTT
TRBV7-3	-	-	TRBJ1-1	CASSLSGYTEAFF	TGTGCCAGCAGCTTATCAGGGTACACTGAAGCTTTCTTT
TRBV7-2	-	-	TRBJ2-3	CASSLLAFSTDTQYF	TGTGCCAGCAGCCTCCTGGCTTTTAGCACAGATACGCAGTATTTT
TRBV6-5	-	TRBD1	TRBJ1-5	CASSYRQGDQPQHF	TGTGCCAGCAGCTATCGACAGGGCGATCAGCCCCAGCATTTT